A selection of T cell receptor beta chains follows, all from one sample in a study of blood T cell repertoires in COVID-19. The assay was immunoSEQ multiplex PCR, and TCRdb's table has in-frame clones only and misses some. The sample has 200,000 to 250,000 clones; 88% are singletons. Sequenced: PBMCs or T cells enriched from blood (not recorded which). The source of these receptors is a woman in her twenties or thirties who had been exposed to COVID-19. Each CDR3 is given with its conserved first and last residue. A D gene is named only where the DNA matches it firmly. Not every row has a clone size; where given, it reads once, few, many or a size class.

>.|TRBV7-9|TRBD1|TRBJ2-5
TGTGCCAGCAGCTCCAGGGCGAGGGGGCGACGGGAGACCCAGTACTTC
CASSSRARGRRETQYF
>.|TRBV6-5|.|TRBJ2-7
TGTGCCAGCAGCCCGGACTTTTACTCCTACGAGCAGTACTTC
CASSPDFYSYEQYF
>.|TRBV19|.|TRBJ1-2
TGTGCCAGTAGTATCGGGGGACGCGGCTATGGCTACACCTTC
CASSIGGRGYGYTF
>.|TRBV5-1|TRBD1|TRBJ2-2
TGCGCCAGCAATCCCGGACAGGGTAACACCGGGGAGCTGTTTTTT
CASNPGQGNTGELFF
>.|TRBV5-5|.|TRBJ1-4
TGTGCCAGCAGCCCCCTTTGGGCACCGAATGAAAAACTGTTTTTT
CASSPLWAPNEKLFF
>.|TRBV30|TRBD1|TRBJ1-6
TGTGCCTGGAACCCGAACAGGGGAGCCCTCCACTTT
CAWNPNRGALHF
>once|TRBV7-9|.|TRBJ2-2
TGTGCCAGCAGCTTAGGTCGGGAGAGTGTCGGGGAGCTGTTTTTT
CASSLGRESVGELFF
>.|TRBV6-2/TRBV6-3|.|TRBJ2-5
TGTGCCAGCAGTTACTCTCGCGGAAAACAAGAGACCCAGTACTTC
CASSYSRGKQETQYF
>.|TRBV10-1|.|TRBJ2-2
TGCGCCAGCAGTGTGGACACTTCCGGGGAGCTGTTTTTT
CASSVDTSGELFF
>few|TRBV4-2|TRBD1|TRBJ2-2
TGTGCCAGCAGCCTTCTCGACAGGGGGCAGGTTAGCACCGGGGAGCTGTTTTTT
CASSLLDRGQVSTGELFF
>.|TRBV4-1|.|TRBJ1-3
TGCGCCAGCAGCTATGAGACGGGGCTGGGGGGCACCATATATTTT
CASSYETGLGGTIYF
>.|TRBV25-1|TRBD1|TRBJ1-5
TGTGCCAGCAGACTTTTCGACAGGGGGCGAGGCAATCAGCCCCAGCATTTT
CASRLFDRGRGNQPQHF
>.|TRBV3-1/TRBV3-2|TRBD2|TRBJ2-1
TGTGCCAGCGGGTCAAGGGGGACTAGAAGGAATGAGCAGTTCTTC
CASGSRGTRRNEQFF
>.|TRBV5-4|.|TRBJ1-5
TGTGCCAGCAGCCCTGGGGGAGGCCAGCCCCAGCATTTT
CASSPGGGQPQHF
>once|TRBV27|TRBD1|TRBJ2-6
TGTGCCAGCAGTTTCAGGGGGCGTGAATTCTCTGGGGCCAACGTCCTGACTTTC
CASSFRGREFSGANVLTF
>.|TRBV19|TRBD2|TRBJ2-1
TGTGCCAGTAGTATAGAGGCGGGGGGCCCCAAAAAGCAGTTCTTC
CASSIEAGGPKKQFF
>.|TRBV29-1|.|TRBJ2-1
TGCAGCGTCGATACAGGGAGAAAGATTAATGAGCAGTTCTTC
CSVDTGRKINEQFF
>.|TRBV7-2|.|TRBJ2-7
TGTGCCAGCAGCTTGTGGGCAGAGGGATCCTACGAGCAGTACTTC
CASSLWAEGSYEQYF
>once|TRBV6-5|.|TRBJ2-2
TGTGCCACCCACAGGGGAGGCACCGGGGAGCTGTTTTTT
CATHRGGTGELFF
>.|TRBV2|TRBD2|TRBJ2-7
TGTGCCAGCAGGACGGGACTAGCGGGAGGCCAAGCTACCTACGAGCAGTACTTC
CASRTGLAGGQATYEQYF
>.|TRBV6-5|.|TRBJ1-6
TGTGCCAGCAGTTACCAAGGACACCGGCCCTCACCCCTCCACTTT
CASSYQGHRPSPLHF
>.|TRBV11-3|TRBD1|TRBJ2-3
TGTGCCAGCAGCGGGGGACAGGGACTCTACACAGATACGCAGTATTTT
CASSGGQGLYTDTQYF
>.|TRBV5-1|TRBD1|TRBJ2-5
TGCGCCAGCAGCTTTGGGACAGTAGGCCAGTACTTC
CASSFGTVGQYF
>.|TRBV3-1/TRBV3-2|.|TRBJ2-2
TGTGCCAGCAGCCCGATGTGGAGGGGCTGGGGGGAGCTGTTTTTT
CASSPMWRGWGELFF
>.|TRBV12-5|.|TRBJ2-7
TGTGCTAGTGGTTTACTGACTAGTCTCTACGAGCAGTACTTC
CASGLLTSLYEQYF
>.|TRBV7-9|.|TRBJ1-1
TGTGCCAGCAGCTTAGGTGCCCAGGGATGGAACACTGAAGCTTTCTTT
CASSLGAQGWNTEAFF
>.|TRBV5-1|TRBD2|TRBJ2-2
TGCGCCAGCAGTAAGACTAGCGGGAGCCCTAACACCGGGGAGCTGTTTTTT
CASSKTSGSPNTGELFF
>.|TRBV2|TRBD1|TRBJ1-2
TGTGCCAGCAGTGTGAGGGACAGTTTTAACTATGGCTACACCTTC
CASSVRDSFNYGYTF
>.|TRBV28|TRBD1|TRBJ1-5
TGTGCCAGCAGTTCCCAGGGGGCCGGCAATCAGCCCCAGCATTTT
CASSSQGAGNQPQHF
>few|TRBV6-6|TRBD2|TRBJ2-7
TGTGCCAGCAGCAAACTAGATAGCGGGAGGGCCTACGAGCAGTACTTC
CASSKLDSGRAYEQYF
>.|TRBV10-3|TRBD1|TRBJ2-2
TGTGCCATCAGTGGAACAGGGGGCTATGGCGGGGAGCTGTTTTTT
CAISGTGGYGGELFF
>.|TRBV29-1|.|TRBJ2-7
TGCAGCGGACTGGGGACAACCTACGAGCAGTACTTC
CSGLGTTYEQYF
>.|TRBV20-1|TRBD2|TRBJ2-7
TGCAGTGCTAGTGGCGGGAGGGGTTACGAGCAGTACTTC
CSASGGRGYEQYF
>.|TRBV29-1|.|TRBJ1-2
TGCAGCGTCACGTTGAAAGCCGGAGGTGGCTACACCTTC
CSVTLKAGGGYTF
>.|TRBV7-9|.|TRBJ1-4
TGTGCCAGCAGCTTCTATGGGACACTCATGCGGACTAATGAAAAACTGTTTTTT
CASSFYGTLMRTNEKLFF
>.|TRBV27|TRBD2|TRBJ2-1
TGTGCCAGCAGTTGGACTAGCGGGAGTGGGAATGAGCAGTTCTTC
CASSWTSGSGNEQFF
>.|TRBV30|TRBD1|TRBJ2-7
TGTGCCTGGAGTGCATCCCCCACAGAGACAGGGAACTACGAGCAGTACTTC
CAWSASPTETGNYEQYF
>.|TRBV10-3|TRBD2|TRBJ2-7
TGTGCCACGACGTCGGGACTAGCGGCCATCTACGAGCAGTACTTC
CATTSGLAAIYEQYF
>.|TRBV27|TRBD1|TRBJ1-3
TGTGCCAGCAGTTTAAGAGGGGGCTTGGGAGGAAACACCATATATTTT
CASSLRGGLGGNTIYF
>.|TRBV6-4|TRBD2|TRBJ2-3
TGTGCCAGCAGTGTCGCTAGCGGGAGTGGCACAGATACGCAGTATTTT
CASSVASGSGTDTQYF
>.|TRBV4-1|TRBD2|TRBJ2-6
TGCGCCAGCAGCCAAGAGTCGGGGGGTTTTTCCAACTCTGGGGCCAACGTCCTGACTTTC
CASSQESGGFSNSGANVLTF
>.|TRBV11-3|.|TRBJ2-3
TGTGCCAGCAGCTCCGGAGGGCGCGGCACAGATACGCAGTATTTT
CASSSGGRGTDTQYF
>.|TRBV11-1|TRBD2|TRBJ2-5
TGTGCCAGCAGCATGATGGTAGCGGGAGAGACCCAGTACTTC
CASSMMVAGETQYF
>once|TRBV6-5|TRBD1|TRBJ1-3
TGTGCCAGCAGCGCCGGGACAGGAGGAAACACCATATATTTT
CASSAGTGGNTIYF
>.|TRBV5-6|.|TRBJ1-4
TGTGCCAGCAGCTTGGAGGGGGAGAGGCGTTCTGAAAAACTGTTTTTT
CASSLEGERRSEKLFF